Included here is one T cell receptor beta chain sequence, with context. Its antigen is as yet unknown. This record belongs to a study of T cells in localized non-small cell lung cancer. Overall study results and limits: Out of the top 100 tumor clones, a median approximately 57 were seen in adjacent lung. A single tumor region was sequenced, leaving heterogeneity possible. Elevated circulating T cell density in blood was associated with longer overall survival. Of the tissues analyzed, uninvolved adjacent lung showed maximal T cell clonality, greater than tumor.

Trimming cost V 4 bases and J 0 bases, with 11 bases left between them. In germline, CDR1 is SGHRS, CDR2 YFSETQ. This CDR3 is 14 amino acids long. Generated by immunoSEQ multiplex PCR, the TCRdb table keeps only in-frame clones and is missing some. The sample holds some 54,000 clones, around three quarters seen once. This clonotype originated in a woman between 35 and 75 years old with stage II lung adenocarcinoma. Material: PBMCs, obtained before any cancer treatment. The chain links TRBV5-1 to TRBJ2-7; D unclear. This CDR3 reads CASSLDTDSYEQYF. CDR3 nucleotides: TGCGCCAGCAGCCTCGACACGGACTCCTACGAGCAGTACTTC.